The 9 T cell receptor beta chains below were found in one sample sequenced in a study of T cell repertoires in cytomegalovirus infection. No antigen has been identified for these receptors. MiXCR, applied by TCRdb to the reads, yields one record per CDR3 protein. The table lists nearly 700,000 distinct CDR3 sequences, around a third of them singletons. The sequencing here drew on cultured PBMCs, taken from culture after CMV antigen stimulation. These receptors all come from a human donor in good health (CMV status not recorded). Some clones in this sample may be carry-over from other donors' samples.

V usage is TRBV15 and J usage is TRBJ2-5; no reliable D call. Trimming removed 2 bases from V and 2 bases from J, with 6 bases in between. The V gene's germline CDR1 is LNHNV and CDR2 YYDKDF (reference sequence). CDR3 length: 13 residues. CDR3 bases: TGTGCCACCAGCAGACAGAGGCAAGAGACCCAGTACTTC. Protein: CATSRQRQETQYF.

The V gene is TRBV5-1, the J gene TRBJ1-2, with D perhaps matching TRBD1 (5 bases). This CDR3 spans 16 amino acids. V lost 4 bases, J lost 1 base, and 17 bases lay in between. From germline, CDR1 is SGHRS and CDR2 YFSETQ. CDR3 bases: TGCGCCAGCAGCCCGACCCCGGGGGGTCATAACTATGGCTACACCTTC. This sequence encodes CASSPTPGGHNYGYTF.

The genes are TRBV11-2 and TRBJ2-7, with D perhaps TRBD1 or TRBD2 (6 bases each). V was cut by 5 bases and J by 3 bases, with 14 bases left in between. Germline-derived CDR1 and CDR2 are SGHAT and FQNNGV. The CDR3 runs 14 residues. The CDR3 loop is CASSTAQGLYEQYF. CDR3 nucleotide sequence: TGTGCCAGCAGCACCGCACAGGGACTCTACGAGCAGTACTTC.

This chain connects TRBV29-1 to TRBJ1-2; perhaps TRBD1 as D (5 bases). V lost 2 bases, J lost 5 bases, and 12 bases lay in between. CDR1 and CDR2 from the germline V gene are SQVTM and ANQGSEA. This CDR3 is built from 13 residues. CDR3 DNA: TGCAGCGTTGAACAGGGAGGAGGGTATGGCTACACCTTC. It translates to CSVEQGGGYGYTF.

This clonotype was observed a handful of times. The gene calls are TRBV12-3 or TRBV12-4 and TRBJ2-3; 8 nucleotides line up with TRBD2. The ends lost 5 bases at V and 2 bases at J; junction bases unmatched: 9. The CDR3 extends over 16 amino acids. The CDR3 DNA sequence: TGTGCCAGCAGTCCCGGGAGGGCCGAAGTCACAGATACGCAGTATTTT. This gives the protein CASSPGRAEVTDTQYF.

This chain uses TRBV11-2 with TRBJ1-2, with D possibly being TRBD1 (5 bases). The V gene lost 0 bases and the J gene lost 2 bases, with 10 bases spanning the gap. Germline CDR1 and CDR2: SGHAT and FQNNGV. This CDR3 comprises 15 residues. The CDR3 nucleotides are TGTGCCAGCAGCTTAGAGGGGGGAATCAACTATGGCTACACCTTC. Protein sequence: CASSLEGGINYGYTF.

V is TRBV27 and J is TRBJ2-1; 10 bases fit TRBD2. The CDR3 is 13 residues long. Germline V gene lookup returns CDR1 MNHEY and CDR2 SMNVEV (reference sequence). The DNA for the CDR3 is TGTGGCTCGAGAAGCGGGGGGGACAATGAGCAGTTCTTC. It codes for CGSRSGGDNEQFF.

A few counts support this clonotype. The chain joins TRBV7-8 to TRBJ2-3, with D hard to call. The V gene lost 9 bases and the J gene lost 11 bases, with 24 bases spanning the gap. The V gene's germline CDR1 is SGHVS and CDR2 FQNEAQ. The CDR3 length is 14 residues. The CDR3 DNA reads TGTGCCAGTAAAGATGGGTCTGGGCGTCCGAGGCAGTATTTT. This codes for CASKDGSGRPRQYF.

J is TRBJ2-5 and V is TRBV12-3 or TRBV12-4; 16 positions match TRBD2. The CDR3 is made up of 19 amino acids. Trimming removed 6 bases from V and 4 bases from J; junction bases left unmatched: 14. CDR3 amino acids: CASSGELGTSGGAGETQYF. CDR3 in DNA: TGTGCCAGCAGCGGCGAACTGGGGACTAGCGGGGGGGCCGGAGAGACCCAGTACTTC.